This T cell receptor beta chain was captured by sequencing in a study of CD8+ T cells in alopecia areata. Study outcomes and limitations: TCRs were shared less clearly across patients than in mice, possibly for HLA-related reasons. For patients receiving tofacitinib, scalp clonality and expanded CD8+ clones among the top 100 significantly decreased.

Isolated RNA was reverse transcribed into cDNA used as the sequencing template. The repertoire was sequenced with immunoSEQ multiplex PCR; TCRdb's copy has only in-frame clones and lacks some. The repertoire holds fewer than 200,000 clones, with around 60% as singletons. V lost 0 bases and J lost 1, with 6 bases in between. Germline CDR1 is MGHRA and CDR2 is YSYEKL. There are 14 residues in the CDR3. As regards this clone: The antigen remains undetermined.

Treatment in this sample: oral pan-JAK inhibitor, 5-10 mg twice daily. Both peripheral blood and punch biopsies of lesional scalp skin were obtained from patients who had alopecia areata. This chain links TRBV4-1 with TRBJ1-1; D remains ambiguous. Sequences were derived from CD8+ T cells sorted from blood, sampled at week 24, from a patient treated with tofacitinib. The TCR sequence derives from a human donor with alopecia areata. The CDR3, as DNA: TGCGCCAGCAGCCAAGATCGCAGGAACACTGAAGCTTTCTTT. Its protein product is CASSQDRRNTEAFF.